The entry that follows covers one T cell receptor (beta chain) sequence. As yet, its antigen is unknown. The data derive from a study of T cells in Graves' hyperthyroidism and ophthalmopathy. Across the study: Staff took peripheral blood when the initial diagnosis was made, before any treatment began. Study findings and constraints: Ophthalmopathy was separated from stable hyperthyroidism by a 13 V-J model.

Clinical symptoms, serum thyroxine and TRAb, thyroid ultrasound and orbital computed tomography together formed the diagnostic basis. The CDR3 regions of TCR beta were amplified from RNA transcripts. A set of HTBI primers served as the primers for a first-round RT-PCR of the TCR CDR3. MiXCR, run by TCRdb on the multiplex PCR reads, gives a single entry per CDR3 protein. The data hold some 550,000 distinct CDR3 sequences, with roughly 20% observed a single time. The CDR3 length is 15 residues. Trimming cost V 0 bases and J 5 bases, with 14 bases left between them. CDR1 SGHAT and CDR2 FQNNGV come from the germline V gene.

The chain couples TRBV11-2 to TRBJ2-7, with D unclear. The source of this sequence is a man between 18 and 35 years old with Graves' hyperthyroidism. Sequenced material: blood. This CDR3 is CASSLDSRPPHEQYF. In DNA, the CDR3 is TGTGCCAGCAGCTTAGATAGTCGGCCCCCTCACGAGCAGTACTTC.